The 23 T cell receptor beta chains presented below share a single source sample, sequenced in a study of T cells expressing NK-cell markers. With the 5' RACE reads reprocessed, TCRdb shows one record per CDR3 protein and no DNA. The sample table sets out about 260,000 distinct CDR3 sequences. Material for sequencing was blood T cells: a sorted CD56 or NKG2C T cell subset, CD4+ or CD8+ T cells, or bulk PBMC T cells (not recorded which). The receptors shown here come from a man younger than 30 in good health.

The chain couples TRBV20-1 to TRBJ2-3. The CDR3 extends over 14 amino acids. Germline loops: CDR1 DFQATT, CDR2 SNEGSKA (reference sequence). CDR3 loop: CSALILPSTDTQYF.

V gene TRBV12-3 or TRBV12-4 combines with J gene TRBJ1-1. This CDR3 is built from 13 residues. CDR3 amino acids: CASSFFGSLEAFF.

The rearrangement links TRBV14 to TRBJ1-4. Looked up from germline, CDR1 is SGHDN and CDR2 is FVKESK. The CDR3 contains 14 residues. The CDR3 reads CASSQGDGYEKLFF.

The chain recombines TRBV6-1 with TRBJ2-7; TCRdb names TRBD1, which stays unverified in the absence of DNA. The CDR3 has 14 amino acids. Germline V gene lookup returns CDR1 MNHNS and CDR2 SASEGT. Here the CDR3 reads CASSARDRGLEQYF.

This chain links TRBV10-3 with TRBJ2-1; TCRdb reports TRBD1, a call that lacks DNA to check it against. This CDR3 has 14 amino acids. Germline assignment: CDR1 ENHRY and CDR2 SYGVKD. CDR3 sequence reads: CAIRLRDTYNEQFF.

The V and J genes are TRBV20-1 and TRBJ2-1; TCRdb selects TRBD2, and the lack of DNA leaves this call unchecked. The CDR3 covers 13 residues. From germline, CDR1 is DFQATT and CDR2 SNEGSKA (reference sequence). The CDR3 reads CSAGLAGGDEQFF.

J is TRBJ2-3 and V is TRBV4-3. CDR3 size: 13 residues. CDR1 is LGHNA and CDR2 is YSLEER in the germline V gene. CDR3 sequence reads: CASSPTSSDTQYF.

The chain has TRBV4-2 and TRBJ2-1. The CDR3 extends over 12 amino acids. CDR1 is LGHNA and CDR2 is YNFKEQ in the germline V gene. The CDR3: CASSRTYNEQFF.

The chain recombines TRBV20-1 with TRBJ2-1; TCRdb reports TRBD1, a call that lacks DNA to check it against. This CDR3 region has 13 residues. In germline, CDR1 is DFQATT, CDR2 SNEGSKA (reference sequence). The CDR3: CSAQTGARNEQFF.

The gene calls are TRBV5-1 and TRBJ1-2. CDR1 SGHRS and CDR2 YFSETQ come from the germline V gene. There are 14 residues in the CDR3. CDR3 amino acids: CASSLAGRVEGYTF.

The chain joins TRBV30 to TRBJ2-2; the TRBD1 assignment by TCRdb is unverifiable without DNA. CDR1 is GTSNPN and CDR2 is SVGIG in the germline V gene (reference sequence). The CDR3 covers 13 residues. The CDR3 is CAWSPRGSGELFF. The whole variable domain, filled in from reference TRBV30 and TRBJ2-2, reads SQTIHQWPATLVQPVGSPLSLECTVEGTSNPNLYWYRQAAGRGLQLLFYSVGIGQISSEVPQNLSASRPQDRQFILSSKKLLLSDSGFYLCAWSPRGSGELFFGEGSRLTVL.

The CDR3 protein is CSAMSWRSNQPQHF. This chain joins TRBV20-1 and TRBJ1-5. The CDR3 totals 14 residues. Germline values: CDR1 DFQATT, CDR2 SNEGSKA (reference sequence).

The chain combines TRBV2 with TRBJ2-6; the TCRdb D gene call, TRBD1, has no DNA to confirm it. This CDR3 comprises 18 residues. The germline V gene has CDR1 SNHLY and CDR2 FYNNEI. CDR3 amino acids: CASIQQGSFFSGANVLTF.

The V call is TRBV30, the J call TRBJ1-4; TCRdb designates TRBD1, a call that cannot be tested without DNA. The CDR3 sequence is 13 residues long. Germline loops: CDR1 GTSNPN, CDR2 SVGIG (reference sequence). The CDR3 here is CAWRIPGDEKLFF.

The chain combines TRBV4-2 with TRBJ2-1; without DNA, the TCRdb call of TRBD2 cannot be checked. Germline CDR1 is LGHNA and CDR2 is YNFKEQ. This CDR3 region has 15 residues. The CDR3 sequence is CASSQDPASRNEQFF.

The CDR3 sequence: CASSQVRSLGNTGELFF. The chain employs TRBV4-2 and TRBJ2-2. CDR1 is LGHNA and CDR2 is YNFKEQ in the germline V gene. The CDR3 contains 17 residues.

The rearrangement uses TRBV27 and TRBJ2-1; the D call from TCRdb, TRBD2, cannot be confirmed without DNA. The CDR3 sequence is 14 residues long. Per germline, CDR1 MNHEY and CDR2 SMNVEV (reference sequence). CDR3 sequence: CASKLAGGPDEQFF.

CDR3 region: CSVERVGNPYEQYF. The V call is TRBV29-1, the J call TRBJ2-7; the TCRdb D gene call, TRBD2, has no DNA to confirm it. There are 14 residues in the CDR3. Germline CDR1 is SQVTM and CDR2 is ANQGSEA.

V gene TRBV19 combines with J gene TRBJ2-3; the TCRdb call, TRBD1, lacks DNA for checking. CDR1 is LNHDA, CDR2 SQIVND, per germline (reference sequence). The CDR3 is made up of 17 amino acids. CDR3 sequence reads: CATTLTSGQGVPDTQYF.

The genes are TRBV5-1 and TRBJ1-2. The CDR3 runs 13 residues. The germline CDR1 and CDR2 sequences are SGHRS and YFSETQ. CDR3 sequence: CASSSDGRAGYTF. The full variable domain, in which reference TRBV5-1 and TRBJ1-2 provide the parts outside the CDR3, is KAGVTQTPRYLIKTRGQQVTLSCSPISGHRSVSWYQQTPGQGLQFLFEYFSETQRNKGNFPGRFSGRQFSNSRSEMNVSTLELGDSALYLCASSSDGRAGYTFGSGTRLTVV.

The chain has TRBV12-3 or TRBV12-4 and TRBJ2-1; TCRdb lists TRBD1, though no DNA is available to test this call. CDR3 length: 14 amino acids. CDR3 amino acids: CASIGSPLRTEQFF.

The chain recombines TRBV20-1 with TRBJ1-6. The CDR3 runs 14 residues. Looked up from germline, CDR1 is DFQATT and CDR2 is SNEGSKA (reference sequence). The CDR3: CSASHLDRISPLHF.

This chain uses TRBV20-1 with TRBJ2-5; TCRdb designates TRBD1, a call that cannot be tested without DNA. CDR1 and CDR2 from the germline V gene are DFQATT and SNEGSKA (reference sequence). CDR3 length: 17 residues. CDR3 loop: CSAWAAGDRQFQETQYF.